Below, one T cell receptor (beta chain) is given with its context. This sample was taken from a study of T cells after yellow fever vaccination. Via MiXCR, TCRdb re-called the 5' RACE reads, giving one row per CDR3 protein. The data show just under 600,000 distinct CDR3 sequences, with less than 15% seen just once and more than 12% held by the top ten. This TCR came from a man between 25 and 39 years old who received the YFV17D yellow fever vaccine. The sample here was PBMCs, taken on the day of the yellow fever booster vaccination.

As DNA, the CDR3 is TGTGCCAGCAGCTCAAACCCCGGACTAGCACCCGGGGAGCTGTTTTTT. Amino acid sequence: CASSSNPGLAPGELFF. The chain uses TRBV7-2 and TRBJ2-2; 8 bases map to TRBD2. Looked up from germline, CDR1 is SGHTA and CDR2 is FQGNSA. V was clipped by 4 bases and J by 6 bases; unmatched bases: 10. The length of the CDR3 is 16 residues.